A selection of T cell receptor beta chains follows, all from one sample in a study of T cell responses to AZD1222 COVID-19 vaccine. Repertoires were generated with immunoSEQ multiplex PCR, while TCRdb's copy carries only in-frame clones and drops some. The sample includes more than 85,000 clones, more than 90% seen only once; the top ten take almost 2.5%. This sample comprised peripheral blood, obtained 28 days after the second AZD1222 dose. Receptors were obtained from an adult who received the AZD1222 COVID-19 vaccine. CDR3s include the opening cysteine and the closing phenylalanine or tryptophan. Fields, in order: CDR3 protein, V gene.

CDR3aa: CASSSPTGLAETQYF
v_gene: TRBV28

CDR3aa: CASSIQGGNEKLFF
v_gene: TRBV2

CDR3aa: CAISDRGAYEQYF
v_gene: TRBV10-3

CDR3aa: CATAETGGQPQHF
v_gene: TRBV19

CDR3aa: CASRKIGGDGYTF
v_gene: TRBV19

CDR3aa: CASSSRGDQPQHF
v_gene: TRBV7-9

CDR3aa: CASSQGGSQPQHF
v_gene: TRBV4-3

CDR3aa: CASSQGIAKNIQYF
v_gene: TRBV3-1/TRBV3-2

CDR3aa: CASSLRTGEQYF
v_gene: TRBV12-3/TRBV12-4

CDR3aa: CASSLAGGQFF
v_gene: TRBV11-1

CDR3aa: CASSWRQGPGNTIYF
v_gene: TRBV19

CDR3aa: CASSRGGAPEQYF
v_gene: TRBV3-1/TRBV3-2

CDR3aa: CASSSFDRVTTYEQYF
v_gene: TRBV5-4

CDR3aa: CASSQDRASEELFF
v_gene: TRBV5-4

CDR3aa: CASNDKENTEAFF
v_gene: TRBV10-2

CDR3aa: CASVGADFNYGYTF
v_gene: TRBV28

CDR3aa: CASSSLPGEQYF
v_gene: TRBV11-3

CDR3aa: CASSTELLETQYF
v_gene: TRBV4-3

CDR3aa: CASSLRRGSGGGTDTQYF
v_gene: TRBV4-3